The clone carrying this TCR beta chain is categorized as medium-sized. Antigen specificity is unknown. These data are taken from a study of long-term antiretroviral therapy in people with HIV. Notes on the study in general: Therapy changes, viral resistance and ART adherence were not documented in the available data. Blood dates from the mid-2000s to the late 2010s, possibly under older ART regimens.

Sequencing relied on immunoSEQ assay v3.0, run at survey level. The repertoire was sequenced with immunoSEQ multiplex PCR; TCRdb's copy has only in-frame clones and lacks some. The sample holds some 17,000 clones, around 74% seen once. This clonotype originated in a man aged 30-40 years with HIV. Source: unsorted PBMCs, taken at the start of antiretroviral therapy.

CDR3: CASSESGAGGEQYF. The CDR3 coding sequence is TGCGCCAGCAGTGAGTCGGGGGCAGGGGGCGAGCAGTACTTC. The chain carries TRBV10-1 and TRBJ2-7; 7 nucleotides align to TRBD1. V gave up 0 bases and J gave up 6 bases; unmatched junction bases: 5. The germline V gene has CDR1 WNHNN and CDR2 SYGVQD (reference sequence). The CDR3 has 14 amino acids.